Listed here are 21 T cell receptor beta chains from one sample, sequenced in a study of T cell clones after liver transplantation. Produced via immunoSEQ multiplex PCR; TCRdb's table is partial and in-frame only. The sample records over 55,000 clones, about 70% being singletons. The input for sequencing was CD4+ T cells from blood, taken at the approximately 15-month timepoint. These receptor sequences come from a human patient who received a liver transplant. The T cells may come from the graft donor.

This clone has just a few counts. The chain links TRBV2 to TRBJ2-5, with 7 bases that match TRBD1. CDR1 SNHLY and CDR2 FYNNEI come from the germline V gene. Losses at the gene ends were 7 bases for V and 0 bases for J; bases not matched to a gene: 2. CDR3 length equals 13 residues. The CDR3 DNA is TGTGCCAGCACAGGGACAGACCAAGAGACCCAGTACTTC. It translates to CASTGTDQETQYF.

V and J are TRBV5-1 and TRBJ1-2; no clear D. In germline, CDR1 is SGHRS, CDR2 YFSETQ. The CDR3 extends over 15 amino acids. Trimming removed 4 bases from V and 0 bases from J, with 13 bases in between. In DNA form, the CDR3 reads TGCGCCAGCAGCCCTACCCTTACAGCTAACTATGGCTACACCTTC. Translation: CASSPTLTANYGYTF.

The chain links TRBV5-6 to TRBJ2-3, with TRBD2 identical over 9 bases. V shed 2 bases, J shed 1 base, and the junction held 11 bases outside the gene matches. Germline CDR1 SGHDT, CDR2 YYEEEE. The CDR3 runs to 18 residues. The CDR3 loop reads CASSLLATASGGTDTQYF. The DNA for the CDR3 is TGTGCCAGCAGCTTATTGGCCACGGCTAGCGGGGGCACAGATACGCAGTATTTT.

This rearrangement joins TRBV2 to TRBJ1-2; 8 bases are a match to TRBD1. The ends lost 5 bases at V and 5 bases at J; junction bases unmatched: 10. CDR3 length: 15 residues. The germline V gene has CDR1 SNHLY and CDR2 FYNNEI. CDR3 residues: CASSPGQGRGYGYTF. CDR3 DNA: TGTGCCAGCAGTCCCGGACAGGGAAGGGGATATGGCTACACCTTC. Combining the CDR3 with reference TRBV2 and TRBJ1-2 gives the whole variable domain EPEVTQTPSHQVTQMGQEVILRCVPISNHLYFYWYRQILGQKVEFLVSFYNNEISEKSEIFDDQFSVERPDGSNFTLKIRSTKLEDSAMYFCASSPGQGRGYGYTFGSGTRLTVV.

This clone was recorded only once. The chain combines TRBV29-1 with TRBJ2-3, with D tentatively TRBD1 (6 bases). This CDR3 has 14 amino acids. Per germline, CDR1 SQVTM and CDR2 ANQGSEA. V dropped 7 bases and J dropped 3 bases, with 17 bases sitting between them. CDR3 sequence (DNA): TGCAGCGCCGGAACCAGGGGTAAGACAGATACGCAGTATTTT. Translating it yields CSAGTRGKTDTQYF.

A word on this clone: The sample contains more than one DNA sequence encoding this CDR3. The V gene is TRBV30, the J gene TRBJ1-4, with 7 bases lining up with TRBD1. The CDR3 is made up of 13 amino acids. V lost 5 bases to trimming and J lost 4 bases; unmatched junction nucleotides: 4. The germline V gene has CDR1 GTSNPN and CDR2 SVGIG (reference sequence). CDR3 amino acids: CAWGDRVNEKLFF. The CDR3 region has the DNA TGTGCCTGGGGCGACAGGGTTAATGAAAAACTGTTTTTT.

The chain employs TRBV27 and TRBJ2-1, with unresolved D. Germline V gives CDR1 MNHEY, CDR2 SMNVEV (reference sequence). V lost 4 bases and J lost 3, with 7 bases in between. The length of the CDR3 is 13 residues. The CDR3 region is CASSSQSYNEQFF. In DNA form, the CDR3 reads TGTGCCAGCAGTTCTCAGAGCTACAATGAGCAGTTCTTC.

CDR3 in DNA: TGCGCCAGCAGCTTGGTGTGGAATGAAAAACTGTTTTTT. Translation gives CASSLVWNEKLFF. This sequence joins TRBV5-1 and TRBJ1-4; the D is unclear. The germline V gene has CDR1 SGHRS and CDR2 YFSETQ. CDR3 length: 13 amino acids. V was pared by 0 bases and J by 5 bases, with 5 bases between.

This clone was found many times. The J gene is TRBJ1-3, the V gene TRBV7-2; TRBD1 is a possible D gene (5 bases). V gave up 7 bases and J gave up 0 bases, with 10 bases separating them. The CDR3 has 14 amino acids. Germline lookup yields CDR1 SGHTA and CDR2 FQGNSA. CDR3 nucleotide sequence: TGTGCCAGCACCACACAGGCCTCTGGAAACACCATATATTTT. Protein sequence: CASTTQASGNTIYF.

The V gene is TRBV16, the J gene TRBJ2-2; D remains ambiguous. The CDR3 is made up of 13 amino acids. Trimming took 3 bases from V and 1 from J, leaving 3 bases between them. Germline lookup yields CDR1 KGHSY and CDR2 FQNENV. CDR3 protein: CASSQGNTGELFF. Here the CDR3 DNA reads TGTGCCAGCAGCCAGGGGAACACCGGGGAGCTGTTTTTT.

The CDR3 loop is CASSPGWASPLHF. CDR3 nucleotides: TGTGCCAGTAGCCCGGGGTGGGCTTCACCCCTCCACTTT. The genes are TRBV19 and TRBJ1-6; D not resolved. Trimming took 6 bases from V and 9 from J, leaving 12 bases between them. Germline CDR1 is LNHDA and CDR2 is SQIVND (reference sequence). The CDR3 runs to 13 residues.

The chain employs TRBV6-1 and TRBJ1-6; TRBD1 agrees at 10 bases. Per the germline V gene, CDR1 is MNHNS and CDR2 is SASEGT. V shed 7 bases and J 6 bases; nucleotides not matched to a gene: 6. The CDR3 is 15 amino acids. The CDR3 DNA reads TGTGCCAGCATCCCAGGACAGGGGGTTAATTCACCCCTCCACTTT. It is translated as CASIPGQGVNSPLHF.

A single count supports this clone. The chain uses TRBV30 and TRBJ1-5; D gene uncertain. Germline CDR1 is GTSNPN and CDR2 is SVGIG (reference sequence). This CDR3 spans 12 amino acids. V was clipped by 6 bases and J by 7 bases, with 13 bases between them. Here the CDR3 reads CACGSGQQPQHF. The CDR3 bases are TGTGCCTGTGGGTCGGGCCAGCAGCCCCAGCATTTT.

The V and J genes are TRBV19 and TRBJ1-1; D possibly corresponds to TRBD1 (5 bases). V lost 10 bases and J lost 0, with 15 bases in between. The CDR3 runs 14 residues. Germline V gives CDR1 LNHDA, CDR2 SQIVND (reference sequence). Here the CDR3 DNA reads TGTGCCACCTCGGAGGGACGGTTGAACACTGAAGCTTTCTTT. This sequence encodes CATSEGRLNTEAFF. Full variable domain (remainder filled in from reference TRBV19 and TRBJ1-1): DGGITQSPKYLFRKEGQNVTLSCEQNLNHDAMYWYRQDPGQGLRLIYYSQIVNDFQKGDIAEGYSVSREKKESFPLTVTSAQKNPTAFYLCATSEGRLNTEAFFGQGTRLTVV.

The chain couples TRBV9 to TRBJ1-1; TRBD1 aligns across 7 bases. J was trimmed by 5 bases and V by 1 base; bases with no gene match: 8. This CDR3 region has 15 residues. The germline gives CDR1 SGDLS, CDR2 YYNGEE. The CDR3 DNA sequence: TGTGCCAGCAGCGTATTGGAGGGGGCGCTTACTGAAGCTTTCTTT. Protein: CASSVLEGALTEAFF.

The chain has TRBV7-2 and TRBJ2-1; D possibly matches TRBD1 or TRBD2 (5 bases each). CDR3 size: 12 residues. V was pared by 5 bases and J by 15 bases, with 17 bases between. Germline-derived CDR1 and CDR2 are SGHTA and FQGNSA. The CDR3: CASSPDEGTPFF. CDR3 DNA: TGTGCCAGCAGCCCCGATGAGGGGACCCCGTTCTTC. The full variable domain, its missing parts supplied by reference TRBV7-2 and TRBJ2-1, is GAGVSQSPSNKVTEKGKDVELRCDPISGHTALYWYRQSLGQGLEFLIYFQGNSAPDKSGLPSDRFSAERTGGSVSTLTIQRTQQEDSAVYLCASSPDEGTPFFGPGTRLTVL.

A single count supports this clone. V gene TRBV7-9 combines with J gene TRBJ2-7; no clear D gene. Trimming stripped 1 base from V and 4 bases from J, with 14 bases between. The V gene's germline CDR1 is SEHNR and CDR2 FQNEAQ (reference sequence). This CDR3 spans 15 amino acids. The CDR3 DNA is TGTGCCAGCAGCTTAGGCGGTTCGAACCTATACGAGCAGTACTTC. Translated, it gives CASSLGGSNLYEQYF.

This clone turned up a few times. This chain uses TRBV5-6 with TRBJ1-2; D may be TRBD1 (6 bases). This CDR3 contains 13 residues. Looked up from germline, CDR1 is SGHDT and CDR2 is YYEEEE. V dropped 2 bases and J dropped 4 bases, with 9 bases sitting between them. CDR3 sequence reads: CASSLQGSYGYTF. The CDR3 nucleotides are TGTGCCAGCAGCTTACAGGGATCCTATGGCTACACCTTC.

This chain joins TRBV14 and TRBJ2-1; D call uncertain. Trimming pared 3 bases from V and 0 bases from J, leaving 9 bases between. The CDR3 has 15 residues. Germline assignment: CDR1 SGHDN and CDR2 FVKESK. CDR3: CASSHPPSSYNEQFF. Here the CDR3 DNA reads TGTGCCAGCAGCCACCCGCCCAGCTCCTACAATGAGCAGTTCTTC.

This chain links TRBV13 with TRBJ2-1, with TRBD2 identical over 13 bases. J was trimmed by 3 bases and V by 2 bases; bases with no gene match: 13. Per germline, CDR1 PRHDT and CDR2 FYEKMQ (reference sequence). The CDR3 consists of 20 residues. CDR3 in DNA: TGTGCCAGCAGCTTATATACCCGGACTAGCGGGAGAGAAAACTACAATGAGCAGTTCTTC. This codes for CASSLYTRTSGRENYNEQFF.

V gene TRBV7-2 combines with J gene TRBJ1-2; unclear D gene. V was clipped by 6 bases and J by 0 bases, with 5 bases between them. Germline assignment: CDR1 SGHTA and CDR2 FQGNSA. The CDR3 runs 12 residues. DNA for the CDR3: TGTGCCAGCAGTCGAACTAACTATGGCTACACCTTC. Translation gives CASSRTNYGYTF.